This T cell receptor (beta chain) was identified during a study of OX40 agonist ivuxolimab in advanced cancers. Study-level information: The study enrolled dose-escalation patients with hepatocellular carcinoma, melanoma, renal cell or head and neck cancer.

Prior autoimmune disease or systemic immunosuppression barred patients. With 4 bases removed from V and 8 bases from J, the gap between germline ends came to 11 bases. Germline CDR1 SNHLY, CDR2 FYNNEI. The CDR3 sequence is 13 residues long. Sequencing was performed with immunoSEQ multiplex PCR; in TCRdb, only in-frame clones are kept and a portion is missing. The profile shows about 80,000 clones, 80% to 90% of them singletons. General study results and limits: More expanded clones were found, on average, in CD8+ than in CD4+ T cells. Among the nonresponders, some also had low normalized T-cell clonal expansion.

About this clone itself: Its antigen is as yet unknown.

The sequenced sample was CD4+ or CD8+ T cells sorted from blood, obtained in a trial of the OX40 agonist ivuxolimab. The rearrangement uses TRBV2 and TRBJ2-2; the D is unclear. The source is an adult with an advanced solid tumor such as melanoma, head and neck, liver or kidney cancer. CDR3 sequence: CASSGGRPGELFF. The DNA of the CDR3 is TGTGCCAGCAGTGGGGGTAGGCCGGGGGAGCTGTTTTTT. Supplemented by reference TRBV2 and TRBJ2-2, the full variable domain reads EPEVTQTPSHQVTQMGQEVILRCVPISNHLYFYWYRQILGQKVEFLVSFYNNEISEKSEIFDDQFSVERPDGSNFTLKIRSTKLEDSAMYFCASSGGRPGELFFGEGSRLTVL.